This is a list of T cell receptor beta chains from one sample in a study of T cells after yellow fever vaccination. TCRdb redid the calling of the 5' RACE reads with MiXCR, one entry per CDR3 protein. The sample consists of 450,000 to 650,000 distinct CDR3 sequences, around an eighth of them appearing once. The sample consisted of PBMCs, taken on the day of the yellow fever booster vaccination. The receptors derive from a man in his thirties or forties who received the YFV17D yellow fever vaccine. The CDR3 runs from the conserved cysteine through the conserved F or W. The D gene is left open where the match is weak. Clone size is shown for a subset of rows, as once, few, many or a class of expanded clone.

clone_size j_call v_call d_call cdr3_aa cdr3_nt
many TRBJ2-3 TRBV18 NA CASSPGQSTDTQYF TGTGCCAGCTCACCGGGGCAGAGCACAGATACGCAGTATTTT
few TRBJ2-7 TRBV5-4 NA CASSLIGSGSYEQYF TGTGCCAGCAGCTTGATCGGTTCGGGAAGCTACGAGCAGTACTTC
NA TRBJ2-2 TRBV5-1 NA CASSPEGGELFF TGCGCCAGCAGCCCCGAGGGCGGGGAGCTGTTTTTT
NA TRBJ1-1 TRBV30 NA CAWSQRRVGEAFF TGTGCCTGGAGTCAGCGCAGGGTAGGGGAAGCTTTCTTT
few TRBJ2-7 TRBV7-9 TRBD2 CASSLAGGSFSYEQYF TGTGCCAGCAGCCTAGCGGGAGGTTCTTTCTCCTACGAGCAGTACTTC
NA TRBJ2-1 TRBV27 NA CASARQSSYNEQFF TGTGCCAGCGCCAGACAGAGCTCCTACAATGAGCAGTTCTTC
NA TRBJ2-1 TRBV5-5 NA CASSAIAGTEDDEQFF TGTGCCAGCAGCGCTATAGCCGGGACTGAGGACGATGAGCAGTTCTTC
few TRBJ2-7 TRBV5-1 NA CASSATVATGEQYF TGCGCCAGCAGCGCAACAGTTGCTACGGGCGAGCAGTACTTC
NA TRBJ2-1 TRBV12-5 NA CASGLVAGWVNEQFF TGTGCTAGTGGTTTGGTGGCAGGGTGGGTTAATGAGCAGTTCTTC
NA TRBJ2-3 TRBV7-2 NA CASIVTDTQYF TGTGCCAGCATCGTCACAGATACGCAGTATTTT
few TRBJ2-4 TRBV12-3/TRBV12-4 NA CASSPGLGSVDIQYF TGTGCCAGCAGTCCCGGTCTCGGTAGTGTTGACATTCAGTACTTC
few TRBJ2-5 TRBV5-1 NA CASRLGGQETQYF TGCGCCAGCAGGTTGGGCGGACAGGAGACCCAGTACTTC
NA TRBJ2-3 TRBV20-1 TRBD2 CSAGGGSLDTQYF TGCAGTGCTGGCGGGGGGTCCTTGGATACGCAGTATTTT
NA TRBJ2-7 TRBV7-8 NA CASITGWGGSYEQYF TGTGCCAGCATCACTGGTTGGGGAGGCAGTTACGAGCAGTACTTC
few TRBJ2-2 TRBV12-3/TRBV12-4 TRBD2 CASSWSGSLLANTGELFF TGTGCCAGCAGTTGGAGCGGGAGCCTCTTGGCGAACACCGGGGAGCTGTTTTTT
few TRBJ1-6 TRBV14 NA CASSNGGSSYNSPLHF TGTGCCAGCAGCAACGGGGGAAGCTCCTATAATTCACCCCTCCACTTT
NA TRBJ2-7 TRBV6-1 NA CASGRLVKDEQYF TGTGCCAGCGGTCGACTAGTAAAAGACGAGCAGTACTTC
few TRBJ2-7 TRBV30 NA CAWSVGVGEQYF TGTGCCTGGAGTGTTGGGGTGGGAGAGCAGTACTTC
few TRBJ2-3 TRBV24-1 NA CATSDERDTQYF TGTGCCACCAGTGATGAGCGAGATACGCAGTATTTT
few TRBJ2-4 TRBV10-3 NA CAITLPWGKLAKNIQYF TGTGCCATCACCCTTCCGTGGGGGAAGTTAGCCAAAAACATTCAGTACTTC
NA TRBJ1-5 TRBV19 NA CASSPQTVQPQHF TGTGCCAGTAGTCCTCAAACGGTCCAGCCCCAGCATTTT
NA TRBJ2-3 TRBV20-1 TRBD2 CSADKLALSSTDTQYF TGCAGTGCGGATAAACTAGCGCTTAGCAGCACAGATACGCAGTATTTT
NA TRBJ2-1 TRBV20-1 NA CSARDWERNTYNEQFF TGCAGTGCTAGAGATTGGGAAAGAAACACCTACAATGAGCAGTTCTTC
NA TRBJ2-1 TRBV2 NA CASSEGRGTPYNEQFF TGTGCCAGCAGTGAAGGTCGGGGGACTCCTTACAATGAGCAGTTCTTC
many TRBJ2-5 TRBV29-1 TRBD1 CSVEKGQAGGATQYF TGCAGCGTTGAAAAAGGACAGGCCGGAGGAGCGACCCAGTACTTC
NA TRBJ2-5 TRBV6-5 TRBD2 CASSYSAGGPQETQYF TGTGCCAGCAGTTACTCGGCGGGAGGGCCTCAAGAGACCCAGTACTTC
many TRBJ1-5 TRBV12-3/TRBV12-4 NA CASSLGSNQPQHF TGTGCCAGCAGTTTAGGTAGCAATCAGCCCCAGCATTTT
many TRBJ2-2 TRBV6-1 NA CASSPGPNTGELFF TGTGCCAGCAGTCCCGGGCCGAACACCGGGGAGCTGTTTTTT
NA TRBJ1-5 TRBV7-2 NA CASSREVAGQGQPQHF TGTGCCAGCAGCCGAGAAGTAGCTGGGCAAGGTCAGCCCCAGCATTTT
NA TRBJ1-1 TRBV10-3 NA CAISSTVEAFF TGTGCCATCAGCAGTACTGTTGAAGCTTTCTTT
NA TRBJ2-5 TRBV6-2/TRBV6-3 NA CASSSPIVDRSQQTQYF TGTGCCAGCAGTTCGCCCATAGTGGACAGATCTCAGCAGACCCAGTACTTC
few TRBJ1-2 TRBV18 NA CASSYERENYGYTF TGTGCCAGCTCGTATGAGAGGGAAAACTATGGCTACACCTTC
few TRBJ2-2 TRBV7-2 NA CASSFQGQTGELFF TGTGCCAGCAGCTTCCAGGGTCAGACCGGGGAGCTGTTTTTT
few TRBJ2-1 TRBV29-1 TRBD2 CSVTSGHNNEQFF TGCAGCGTTACTAGCGGGCATAACAATGAGCAGTTCTTC
many TRBJ2-7 TRBV6-2/TRBV6-3 NA CASNNAATYEQYF TGTGCCAGCAACAACGCGGCCACCTACGAGCAGTACTTC
few TRBJ2-3 TRBV7-9 NA CASSLARSTDTQYF TGTGCCAGCAGCTTAGCTAGGAGCACAGATACGCAGTATTTT
many TRBJ2-7 TRBV20-1 NA CSAGRSYEQYF TGCAGTGCTGGGAGGTCCTACGAGCAGTACTTC
few TRBJ1-2 TRBV5-5 NA CASGDRQAIYGYTF TGTGCCAGCGGCGACCGACAGGCGATTTATGGCTACACCTTC
NA TRBJ2-7 TRBV20-1 NA CSAPDSGSTYEQYF TGCAGTGCTCCAGACTCGGGCTCCACCTACGAGCAGTACTTC
NA TRBJ1-1 TRBV6-1 NA CASRDRRGRTEAFF TGTGCCAGCAGAGACAGACGGGGGCGCACTGAAGCTTTCTTT
NA TRBJ2-1 TRBV12-3/TRBV12-4 NA CASSFRNPTSPQFF TGTGCCAGCAGTTTCCGCAACCCTACTAGCCCCCAGTTCTTC
few TRBJ2-1 TRBV7-8 TRBD2 CASSFPEREANEQFF TGTGCCAGCAGCTTCCCCGAGCGGGAGGCCAATGAGCAGTTCTTC
few TRBJ2-1 TRBV29-1 NA CSVEGGNEQFF TGCAGCGTTGAGGGTGGGAATGAGCAGTTCTTC
few TRBJ2-1 TRBV12-3/TRBV12-4 TRBD2 CASTLGLAASYNEQFF TGTGCCAGCACCCTAGGACTAGCGGCCTCCTACAATGAGCAGTTCTTC